One sample yielded the 19 T cell receptor beta chains listed below, sequenced in a study of neurological immune-mediated disorders. TCRdb independently ran MiXCR on the 5' RACE reads; one entry per CDR3 protein. The sample has about 53,000 distinct CDR3 sequences, 16% seen once. Sequenced sample: PBMCs. The receptors derive from a man aged 55 to 69 in good health.

The sample holds many counts of this clonotype. The chain is built from TRBV28 and TRBJ1-2, with 12 bases fitting TRBD1. Germline V gene sequence: CDR1 MDHEN, CDR2 SYDVKM. With V trimmed by 8 bases and J by 6 bases, 4 bases remained unmatched. The CDR3 sequence is 13 residues long. The CDR3 sequence: CASVRDRGHGYTF. In DNA form, the CDR3 reads TGTGCCAGCGTAAGGGACAGGGGGCATGGCTACACCTTC.

This clonotype was observed at least ten times. The chain joins TRBV29-1 to TRBJ2-1; D not resolved. The CDR3 runs to 13 residues. CDR1 and CDR2 (germline): SQVTM, ANQGSEA. V was pared by 3 bases and J by 5 bases, with 11 bases between. In nucleotides, the CDR3 is TGCAGCGTTGAGGCTACTCGGGACAATGAGCAGTTCTTC. Encoded protein: CSVEATRDNEQFF.

The sample holds a few counts of this clonotype. The chain uses TRBV6-5 and TRBJ1-5, with D possibly matching TRBD1 (6 bases). CDR1 and CDR2 from the germline V gene are MNHEY and SVGAGI. The CDR3 length is 15 residues. Trimming pared 5 bases from V and 7 bases from J, leaving 18 bases between. This CDR3 reads CASSPTTGFWQPQHF. CDR3 DNA sequence: TGTGCCAGCAGTCCTACCACAGGGTTTTGGCAGCCCCAGCATTTT.

This clonotype was counted many times. V usage is TRBV5-6 and J usage is TRBJ2-1; a possible D gene is TRBD1 (8 bases). The germline V and J ends were trimmed by 3 bases and 9 bases, with 28 bases remaining between them. The CDR3 loop spans 18 amino acids. CDR1 is SGHDT and CDR2 is YYEEEE in the germline V gene. The CDR3 nucleotides are TGTGCCAGCAGCTCAACTCCACGATTCGGACAGGGAGGGAGTGAGCAGTTCTTC. Translated, it gives CASSSTPRFGQGGSEQFF.

This clonotype has a count of ten or more. The CDR3 nucleotides are TGTGCCAGCAGTCTAGCGGGGGGACAAGAGACCCAGTACTTC. Amino acid sequence: CASSLAGGQETQYF. The chain couples TRBV6-2 or TRBV6-3 to TRBJ2-5; TRBD2 aligns across 11 bases. V lost 5 bases to trimming and J lost 2 bases; unmatched junction nucleotides: 1. The germline CDR1 and CDR2 sequences are MNHEY and SVGEGT. The CDR3 is 14 amino acids.

Ten or more counts support this clonotype. The chain uses TRBV19 and TRBJ2-7; 8 bases are shared with TRBD1. The CDR3 is made up of 14 amino acids. The germline V gene encodes CDR1 LNHDA and CDR2 SQIVND (reference sequence). V shed 7 bases, J shed 1 base, and the junction held 6 bases outside the gene matches. The CDR3, as DNA: TGTGCCAGTACCTCAGGGGGCTCTTCCTACGAGCAGTACTTC. Its protein is CASTSGGSSYEQYF.

This clonotype was seen repeatedly, ten times or more. The chain is built from TRBV7-2 and TRBJ2-2; D is undetermined. The germline gives CDR1 SGHTA, CDR2 FQGNSA. The V and J ends lost 1 base and 6 bases respectively, with 9 bases between them. There are 14 residues in the CDR3. The CDR3 DNA sequence: TGTGCCAGCAGCTTAGAACGGACCGCCGGGGAGCTGTTTTTT. It encodes CASSLERTAGELFF.

This clonotype has a single count. This chain connects TRBV18 to TRBJ2-5, with a possible D match to TRBD1 (6 bases). Trimming took 1 base from V and 2 from J, leaving 11 bases between them. This CDR3 comprises 15 residues. The germline CDR1 and CDR2 sequences are KGHSH and LQKENI. The CDR3 DNA is TGTGCCAGCTCACCACTGGGGACATCACAAGAGACCCAGTACTTC. It yields the protein CASSPLGTSQETQYF.

Points on this clonotype: Since the CDR3 does not end with the conserved phenylalanine or tryptophan, this likely comes from a read error. The chain couples TRBV5-1 to TRBJ2-7; D gene ambiguous. Trimming removed 4 bases from V and 3 bases from J, with 14 bases in between. The CDR3 spans 14 residues. The V gene's germline CDR1 is SGHRS and CDR2 YFSETQ. Here the CDR3 DNA reads TGCGCCAGCAGCCTAGGACGGGCTGGCTACGAGCAGTACTTA. Its protein product is CASSLGRAGYEQYL.

In its sample, this clonotype was seen many times. The chain employs TRBV12-3 or TRBV12-4 and TRBJ1-2, with 10 bases lining up with TRBD1. The trim removed 4 bases at V and 4 bases at J, leaving 6 bases unmatched. This CDR3 region has 15 residues. CDR3 sequence: CASSSQGDRGYGYTF. In DNA form, the CDR3 reads TGTGCCAGCAGTTCCCAAGGGGACAGGGGCTATGGCTACACCTTC.

In this sample, this clonotype turned up many times. The chain links TRBV7-2 to TRBJ2-7; 7 nucleotides line up with TRBD1. The CDR3 has 14 amino acids. The germline CDR1 and CDR2 sequences are SGHTA and FQGNSA. V lost 4 bases, J lost 7 bases, and 10 bases stayed unmatched. The CDR3 loop reads CASSSRQGPGEQYF. For the CDR3, the DNA is TGTGCCAGCAGCTCCAGACAGGGCCCGGGGGAGCAGTACTTC.

Notes on this clonotype: The junction differs from germline at one of its ends, possibly a read error. The chain employs TRBV27 and TRBJ1-4, with a possible D match to TRBD1 (5 bases). Germline-derived CDR1 and CDR2 are MNHEY and SMNVEV (reference sequence). This CDR3 region has 15 residues. CDR3 DNA sequence: TGTGCAAGCAGAATGGGGGTCGCCGGGAATGAAAAACTGTTTTTT. As protein: CASRMGVAGNEKLFF.

This clonotype has ten or more counts. CDR3 region: CASSSFLAGEQYF. The CDR3 bases are TGTGCCAGCAGCTCCTTCTTAGCGGGAGAGCAGTACTTC. The chain employs TRBV7-9 and TRBJ2-5, with 9 nucleotides matching TRBD2. The V and J ends lost 4 bases and 11 bases, in that order; junction bases with no gene match: 8. Germline V CDR1 and CDR2: SEHNR, FQNEAQ (reference sequence). This CDR3 is built from 13 residues.

This clonotype has only a few counts. This chain uses TRBV18 with TRBJ2-5; the D gene is possibly TRBD2 (6 bases). Per the germline V gene, CDR1 is KGHSH and CDR2 is LQKENI. The V and J ends lost 2 bases and 10 bases respectively, with 11 bases between them. The CDR3 sequence is 12 residues long. The CDR3 protein is CASSPLGEVQYF. CDR3 nucleotides: TGTGCCAGCTCACCATTAGGGGAGGTCCAGTACTTC.

This clonotype was picked up a small number of times. The chain carries TRBV5-1 and TRBJ1-1; D might be TRBD1 (5 bases). The CDR3 consists of 15 residues. Germline V lookup: CDR1 SGHRS, CDR2 YFSETQ. V gave up 6 bases and J gave up 3 bases, with 18 bases separating them. CDR3 bases: TGCGCCAGCAAGGGTGACGTACAGGCCCACACTGAAGCTTTCTTT. It specifies CASKGDVQAHTEAFF.

This clonotype came up many times. The chain uses TRBV20-1 and TRBJ2-1; D unresolved. The CDR3 loop spans 13 amino acids. V was cut by 7 bases and J by 6 bases, with 16 bases left in between. Germline V gene data show CDR1 as DFQATT and CDR2 as SNEGSKA (reference sequence). CDR3 coding DNA: TGCAGTGGCCGGAGACGGATCGGCAATGAGCAGTTCTTC. As protein: CSGRRRIGNEQFF.

This clonotype came up many times. V is TRBV28 and J is TRBJ1-4; D gene unclear. V was clipped by 6 bases and J by 0 bases, with 8 bases between them. This CDR3 region has 14 residues. Germline V CDR1 and CDR2: MDHEN, SYDVKM. CDR3 sequence (DNA): TGTGCCAGCAGCTCTGTGGCAACTAATGAAAAACTGTTTTTT. Amino acid sequence: CASSSVATNEKLFF.

Points on this clonotype: A read error may explain this, as a much larger clone is one base away. The chain employs TRBV7-2 and TRBJ2-5; perhaps TRBD1 as D (6 bases). Germline CDR1 is SGHTA and CDR2 is FQGNSA. CDR3 length equals 15 residues. The CDR3 sequence is CSSSVRVGGQETQYF. In DNA form, the CDR3 reads TGTTCCAGCAGCGTCCGGGTAGGGGGCCAAGAGACCCAGTACTTC.

This chain joins TRBV30 and TRBJ2-7; 8 nucleotides match TRBD1. In germline, CDR1 is GTSNPN, CDR2 SVGIG (reference sequence). The CDR3 contains 13 residues. With V trimmed by 5 bases and J by 4 bases, 7 bases remained unmatched. The CDR3 loop reads CAWATGVQYEQYF. The CDR3, as DNA: TGTGCCTGGGCGACAGGGGTCCAATACGAGCAGTACTTC.